A selection of T cell receptor beta chains follows, all from one sample in a study of T cells in localized non-small cell lung cancer. The assay was immunoSEQ multiplex PCR, and TCRdb's table has in-frame clones only and misses some. The profile shows approximately 28,000 clones, approximately 90% of them singletons. Here the sequenced sample was peripheral blood, taken before any cancer treatment. These receptors were taken from a female donor older than 55 with stage II squamous cell lung carcinoma. Both conserved end residues are part of each CDR3. A D gene is named only where the DNA matches it firmly. Only some rows state a clone size, as once, few, many or a class for expanded clones.

v_call: TRBV25-1
j_call: TRBJ2-7
d_call: .
clone_size: .
cdr3_aa: CASSASYEQYF
cdr3_nt: TGTGCCAGCAGTGCTTCGTACGAGCAGTACTTC

v_call: TRBV15
j_call: TRBJ2-7
d_call: .
clone_size: .
cdr3_aa: CATSRQGSSYEQYF
cdr3_nt: TGTGCCACCAGCAGACAGGGGAGCTCCTACGAGCAGTACTTC

v_call: TRBV30
j_call: TRBJ2-7
d_call: TRBD1
clone_size: .
cdr3_aa: CAWSHNRGPYEQYF
cdr3_nt: TGTGCCTGGAGTCATAACAGGGGTCCCTACGAGCAGTACTTC

v_call: TRBV18
j_call: TRBJ2-6
d_call: .
clone_size: .
cdr3_aa: CASSPSGANVLTF
cdr3_nt: TGTGCCAGCTCCCCCAGCGGGGCCAACGTCCTGACTTTC

v_call: TRBV19
j_call: TRBJ1-1
d_call: .
clone_size: .
cdr3_aa: CASSWKGRGTEAFF
cdr3_nt: TGTGCCAGTAGTTGGAAAGGGAGAGGCACTGAAGCTTTCTTT

v_call: TRBV10-1
j_call: TRBJ2-7
d_call: TRBD1
clone_size: .
cdr3_aa: CASSGQGTREQYF
cdr3_nt: TGCGCCAGCAGTGGACAGGGCACGAGGGAGCAGTACTTC

v_call: TRBV28
j_call: TRBJ1-1
d_call: .
clone_size: once
cdr3_aa: CASIGVTNTEAFF
cdr3_nt: TGTGCCAGCATTGGGGTCACGAACACTGAAGCTTTCTTT

v_call: TRBV5-5
j_call: TRBJ2-7
d_call: .
clone_size: .
cdr3_aa: CASSNRLSGSYEQYF
cdr3_nt: TGTGCCAGCAGCAATCGACTGTCAGGGTCCTACGAGCAGTACTTC

v_call: TRBV30
j_call: TRBJ2-7
d_call: TRBD1
clone_size: .
cdr3_aa: CAWSRGTGAYEQYF
cdr3_nt: TGTGCCTGGAGTAGGGGGACAGGCGCCTACGAGCAGTACTTC

v_call: TRBV29-1
j_call: TRBJ1-2
d_call: .
clone_size: .
cdr3_aa: CSVEGNYGYTF
cdr3_nt: TGCAGCGTTGAAGGGAACTATGGCTACACCTTC

v_call: TRBV5-1
j_call: TRBJ2-2
d_call: .
clone_size: .
cdr3_aa: CASSVDGELTGELFF
cdr3_nt: TGCGCCAGCAGCGTGGATGGGGAACTCACCGGGGAGCTGTTTTTT

v_call: TRBV4-2
j_call: TRBJ1-4
d_call: .
clone_size: .
cdr3_aa: CASSQVRQSTNEKLFF
cdr3_nt: TGTGCCAGCAGCCAAGTTAGACAATCAACTAATGAAAAACTGTTTTTT

v_call: TRBV28
j_call: TRBJ1-2
d_call: .
clone_size: .
cdr3_aa: CASSLPGDLSINGYTF
cdr3_nt: TGTGCCAGCAGCCTTCCGGGGGATCTGAGTATCAATGGCTACACCTTC

v_call: TRBV29-1
j_call: TRBJ1-2
d_call: .
clone_size: .
cdr3_aa: CSVDNGYTF
cdr3_nt: TGCAGCGTCGATAATGGCTACACCTTC

v_call: TRBV5-1
j_call: TRBJ1-3
d_call: .
clone_size: .
cdr3_aa: CASSVGGSSGNTIYF
cdr3_nt: TGCGCCAGCAGCGTGGGGGGGAGCTCTGGAAACACCATATATTTT

v_call: TRBV18
j_call: TRBJ2-3
d_call: TRBD1
clone_size: .
cdr3_aa: CASSPAGQGTDTQYF
cdr3_nt: TGTGCCAGCTCACCAGCGGGACAGGGGACAGATACGCAGTATTTT

v_call: TRBV2
j_call: TRBJ2-7
d_call: .
clone_size: .
cdr3_aa: CASSFGGGTFEQYF
cdr3_nt: TGTGCCAGCAGCTTTGGTGGGGGGACCTTCGAGCAGTACTTC

v_call: TRBV2
j_call: TRBJ2-2
d_call: TRBD2
clone_size: .
cdr3_aa: CASSPGTSGNTGELFF
cdr3_nt: TGTGCCAGCAGCCCCGGGACTAGCGGGAACACCGGGGAGCTGTTTTTT

v_call: TRBV27
j_call: TRBJ2-3
d_call: .
clone_size: .
cdr3_aa: CASSLIGDTQYF
cdr3_nt: TGTGCCAGCAGTCTAATCGGGGATACGCAGTATTTT

v_call: TRBV27
j_call: TRBJ2-5
d_call: TRBD2
clone_size: .
cdr3_aa: CASSLSASGGFVLYF
cdr3_nt: TGTGCCAGCAGTTTATCCGCTAGCGGGGGGTTTGTTCTGTACTTC

v_call: TRBV11-2
j_call: TRBJ2-5
d_call: .
clone_size: .
cdr3_aa: CASSFWETQYF
cdr3_nt: TGTGCCAGCAGCTTTTGGGAGACCCAGTACTTC

v_call: TRBV30
j_call: TRBJ1-5
d_call: TRBD1
clone_size: .
cdr3_aa: CASTGVYSNQPQHF
cdr3_nt: TGTGCCTCCACAGGGGTCTATAGCAATCAGCCCCAGCATTTT

v_call: TRBV27
j_call: TRBJ2-1
d_call: .
clone_size: .
cdr3_aa: CASSTGRREQFF
cdr3_nt: TGTGCCAGCAGCACGGGACGACGTGAGCAGTTCTTC

v_call: TRBV11-2
j_call: TRBJ2-1
d_call: TRBD1
clone_size: .
cdr3_aa: CASSLRDRVSHNEQFF
cdr3_nt: TGTGCCAGCAGCTTAAGGGACAGGGTTTCCCACAATGAGCAGTTCTTC

v_call: TRBV19
j_call: TRBJ1-2
d_call: .
clone_size: .
cdr3_aa: CASSDPPNYGYTF
cdr3_nt: TGTGCCAGCAGCGACCCTCCTAACTATGGCTACACCTTC

v_call: TRBV5-6
j_call: TRBJ1-1
d_call: .
clone_size: .
cdr3_aa: CASSSGLTEAFF
cdr3_nt: TGTGCCAGCAGTTCGGGACTCACTGAAGCTTTCTTT

v_call: TRBV9
j_call: TRBJ1-1
d_call: .
clone_size: .
cdr3_aa: CASKQHSDTEAFF
cdr3_nt: TGTGCCAGCAAGCAGCATTCGGACACTGAAGCTTTCTTT

v_call: TRBV18
j_call: TRBJ1-4
d_call: .
clone_size: .
cdr3_aa: CASSPDSNEKLFF
cdr3_nt: TGTGCCAGCTCACCCGACAGTAATGAAAAACTGTTTTTT

v_call: TRBV5-1
j_call: TRBJ1-1
d_call: .
clone_size: .
cdr3_aa: CASSLDRNTEAFF
cdr3_nt: TGCGCCAGCAGCTTGGACCGCAACACTGAAGCTTTCTTT

v_call: TRBV6-6
j_call: TRBJ1-2
d_call: .
clone_size: .
cdr3_aa: CASSLWSGLGDGYTF
cdr3_nt: TGTGCCAGCAGTTTGTGGTCGGGACTCGGGGATGGCTACACCTTC

v_call: TRBV9
j_call: TRBJ1-4
d_call: TRBD1
clone_size: .
cdr3_aa: CASSVNPGGTNEKLFF
cdr3_nt: TGTGCCAGCAGCGTTAACCCAGGGGGCACTAATGAAAAACTGTTTTTT

v_call: TRBV7-9
j_call: TRBJ1-2
d_call: .
clone_size: once
cdr3_aa: CASSSGPLDLNGYTF
cdr3_nt: TGTGCCAGCAGCTCCGGACCTCTCGATCTCAATGGCTACACCTTC

v_call: TRBV28
j_call: TRBJ1-5
d_call: .
clone_size: .
cdr3_aa: CASEDTIGNQPQHF
cdr3_nt: TGTGCCAGCGAGGACACAATCGGCAATCAGCCCCAGCATTTT

v_call: TRBV5-6
j_call: TRBJ2-1
d_call: TRBD2
clone_size: .
cdr3_aa: CASSSLAGGYNEQFF
cdr3_nt: TGTGCCAGCAGCTCACTGGCGGGAGGGTACAATGAGCAGTTCTTC

v_call: TRBV6-1
j_call: TRBJ1-5
d_call: .
clone_size: .
cdr3_aa: CASSDRGHGPNQPQHF
cdr3_nt: TGTGCCAGCAGTGATCGGGGCCACGGACCCAATCAGCCCCAGCATTTT

v_call: TRBV7-3
j_call: TRBJ2-3
d_call: .
clone_size: .
cdr3_aa: CASSHTSTDTQYF
cdr3_nt: TGTGCCAGCAGCCACACTAGCACAGATACGCAGTATTTT

v_call: TRBV9
j_call: TRBJ2-2
d_call: TRBD1
clone_size: few
cdr3_aa: CASSAGGGELFF
cdr3_nt: TGTGCCAGCAGCGCAGGGGGCGGGGAGCTGTTTTTT

v_call: TRBV5-4
j_call: TRBJ1-1
d_call: TRBD1
clone_size: .
cdr3_aa: CASSLQGANTEAFF
cdr3_nt: TGTGCCAGCAGCTTGCAGGGGGCGAACACTGAAGCTTTCTTT

v_call: TRBV5-6
j_call: TRBJ1-1
d_call: TRBD1
clone_size: once
cdr3_aa: CASSSQGQGAGTEAFF
cdr3_nt: TGTGCCAGCAGCTCCCAAGGACAGGGGGCTGGCACTGAAGCTTTCTTT

v_call: TRBV5-4
j_call: TRBJ2-4
d_call: .
clone_size: .
cdr3_aa: CASSPERVGAKNIQYF
cdr3_nt: TGTGCCAGCAGCCCGGAGAGGGTTGGAGCCAAAAACATTCAGTACTTC

v_call: TRBV2
j_call: TRBJ1-4
d_call: .
clone_size: .
cdr3_aa: CASRRVGELGKLFF
cdr3_nt: TGTGCCAGCCGTCGGGTGGGGGAACTGGGAAAACTGTTTTTT

v_call: TRBV10-1
j_call: TRBJ2-1
d_call: TRBD2
clone_size: .
cdr3_aa: CASSESRSGSSYNEQFF
cdr3_nt: TGCGCCAGCAGTGAGTCGAGGAGCGGGAGCTCCTACAATGAGCAGTTCTTC

v_call: TRBV10-3
j_call: TRBJ2-2
d_call: .
clone_size: once
cdr3_aa: CVSRDLDSGELFF
cdr3_nt: TGTGTCTCGAGGGACTTAGACTCCGGGGAGCTGTTTTTT

v_call: TRBV6-5
j_call: TRBJ2-1
d_call: TRBD2
clone_size: .
cdr3_aa: CASRLTGLAGREQFF
cdr3_nt: TGTGCCAGCAGACTAACGGGACTAGCGGGACGGGAGCAGTTCTTC